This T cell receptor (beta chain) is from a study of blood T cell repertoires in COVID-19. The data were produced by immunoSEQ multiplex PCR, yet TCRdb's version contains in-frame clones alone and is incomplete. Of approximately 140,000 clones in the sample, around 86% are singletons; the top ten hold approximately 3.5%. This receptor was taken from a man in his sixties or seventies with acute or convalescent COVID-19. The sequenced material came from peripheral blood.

CDR3 in DNA: TGCGCCAGCAGTGAGCCCCGGGCTAGCGGGAGGCATGAGCAGTTCTTC. This translates into CASSEPRASGRHEQFF. V gene TRBV10-2 combines with J gene TRBJ2-1, with TRBD2 identical over 11 bases. The germline CDR1 and CDR2 sequences are WSHSY and SAAADI. The CDR3 consists of 16 residues. J gave up 8 bases and V 2 bases, and 8 bases lay outside the gene matches.